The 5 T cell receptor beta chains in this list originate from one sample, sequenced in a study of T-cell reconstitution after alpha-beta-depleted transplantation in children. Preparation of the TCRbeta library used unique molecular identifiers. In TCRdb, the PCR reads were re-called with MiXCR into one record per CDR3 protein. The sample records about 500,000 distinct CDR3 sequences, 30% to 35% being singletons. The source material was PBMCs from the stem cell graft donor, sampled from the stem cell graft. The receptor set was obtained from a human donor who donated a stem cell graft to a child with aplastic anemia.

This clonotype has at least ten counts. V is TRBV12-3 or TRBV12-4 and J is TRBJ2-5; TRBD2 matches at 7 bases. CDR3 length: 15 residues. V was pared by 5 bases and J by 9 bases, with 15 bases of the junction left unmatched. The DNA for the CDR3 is TGTGCCAGCAGTCCAGGGACTACCGCTGGGTTAGCCCAGTACTTC. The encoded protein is CASSPGTTAGLAQYF.

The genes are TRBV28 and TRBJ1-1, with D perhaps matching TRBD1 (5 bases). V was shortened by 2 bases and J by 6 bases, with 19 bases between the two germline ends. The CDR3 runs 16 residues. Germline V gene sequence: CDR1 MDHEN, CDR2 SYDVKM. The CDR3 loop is CASSLVNSQGGAEAFF. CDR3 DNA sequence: TGTGCCAGCAGTTTAGTTAACTCGCAGGGAGGAGCTGAAGCTTTCTTT.

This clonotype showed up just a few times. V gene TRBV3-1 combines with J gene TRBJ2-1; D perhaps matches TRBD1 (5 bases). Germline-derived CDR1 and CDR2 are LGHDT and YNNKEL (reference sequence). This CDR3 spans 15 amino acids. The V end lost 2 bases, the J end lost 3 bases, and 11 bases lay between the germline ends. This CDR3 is CASSQRTWIYNEQFF. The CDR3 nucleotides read TGTGCCAGCAGCCAAAGGACATGGATCTACAATGAGCAGTTCTTC.

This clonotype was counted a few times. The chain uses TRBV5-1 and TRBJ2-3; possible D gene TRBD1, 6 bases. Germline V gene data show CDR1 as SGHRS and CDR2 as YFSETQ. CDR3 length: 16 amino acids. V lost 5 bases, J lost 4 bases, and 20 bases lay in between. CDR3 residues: CASRRQVISIADTQYF. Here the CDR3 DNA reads TGCGCCAGCAGACGACAGGTCATATCCATCGCAGATACGCAGTATTTT.

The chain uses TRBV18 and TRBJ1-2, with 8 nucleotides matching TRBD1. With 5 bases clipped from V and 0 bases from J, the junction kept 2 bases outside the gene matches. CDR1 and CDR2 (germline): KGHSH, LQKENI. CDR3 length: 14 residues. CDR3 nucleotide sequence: TGTGCCAGCTCAGGGACAGGCACTAACTATGGCTACACCTTC. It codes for CASSGTGTNYGYTF.